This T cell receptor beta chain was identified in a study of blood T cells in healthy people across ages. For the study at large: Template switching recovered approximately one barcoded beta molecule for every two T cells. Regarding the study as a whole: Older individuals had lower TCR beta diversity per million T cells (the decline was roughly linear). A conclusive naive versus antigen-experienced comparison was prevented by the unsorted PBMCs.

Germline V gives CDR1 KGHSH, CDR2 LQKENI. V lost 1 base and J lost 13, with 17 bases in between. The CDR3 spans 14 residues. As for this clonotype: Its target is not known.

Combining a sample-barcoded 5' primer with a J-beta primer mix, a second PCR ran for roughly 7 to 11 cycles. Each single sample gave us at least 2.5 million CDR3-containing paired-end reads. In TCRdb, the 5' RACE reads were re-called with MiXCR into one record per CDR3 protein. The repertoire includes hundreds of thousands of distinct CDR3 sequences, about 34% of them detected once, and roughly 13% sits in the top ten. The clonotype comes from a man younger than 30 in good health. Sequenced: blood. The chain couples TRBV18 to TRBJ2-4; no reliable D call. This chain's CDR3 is CASSPRSASYGQYF. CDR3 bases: TGTGCCAGCTCACCACGGTCGGCCTCCTACGGGCAGTACTTC.